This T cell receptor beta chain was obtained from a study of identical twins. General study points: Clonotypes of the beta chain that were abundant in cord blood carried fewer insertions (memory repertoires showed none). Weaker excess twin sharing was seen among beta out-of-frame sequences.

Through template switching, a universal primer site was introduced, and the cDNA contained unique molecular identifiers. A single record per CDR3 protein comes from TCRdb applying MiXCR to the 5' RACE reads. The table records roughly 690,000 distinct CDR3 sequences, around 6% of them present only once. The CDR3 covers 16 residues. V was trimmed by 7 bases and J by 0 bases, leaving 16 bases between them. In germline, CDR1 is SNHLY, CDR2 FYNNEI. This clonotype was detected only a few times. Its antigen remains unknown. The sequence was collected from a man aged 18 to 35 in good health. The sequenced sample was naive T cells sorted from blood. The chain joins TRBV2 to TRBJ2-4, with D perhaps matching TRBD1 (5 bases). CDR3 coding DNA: TGTGCCAGCACACCCACAGGCAAACTAGCCAAAAACATTCAGTACTTC. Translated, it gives CASTPTGKLAKNIQYF.